The rows below give T cell receptor beta chains drawn from one sample of a study of T cells after yellow fever vaccination. TCRdb used MiXCR to reprocess the 5' RACE reads, holding one entry per CDR3 protein. Among some 500,000 distinct CDR3 sequences listed, roughly 13% were seen once. The source was PBMCs, collected on the day of the yellow fever booster vaccination. The receptors were gathered from a man aged 30-40 years who received the YFV17D yellow fever vaccine. CDR3s include the opening cysteine and the closing phenylalanine or tryptophan. The D gene is left open where the match is weak. Part of the rows lack a size; the others show once, few, many or a class for expanded clones.

V gene,clone size,J gene,D gene,CDR3 DNA,CDR3 protein
TRBV6-5,few,TRBJ1-2,-,TGTGCCAGCAGTTATGCGGGGGGCGCTAAATATGGCTACACCTTC,CASSYAGGAKYGYTF
TRBV7-8,many,TRBJ2-2,-,TGTGCCAGCAGCTTAAACGGGGGGGAGCTGTTTTTT,CASSLNGGELFF
TRBV20-1,once,TRBJ2-3,-,TGCAGTGCCTCTGGGGCCGGAAGTTCGGATACGCAGTATTTT,CSASGAGSSDTQYF
TRBV5-1,-,TRBJ2-2,TRBD1,TGCGCCAGCACCCCCGGGACAGGGTTGACCGGGGAGCTGTTTTTT,CASTPGTGLTGELFF
TRBV27,many,TRBJ2-2,TRBD1,TGTGCCAGCAGTCCCCGACAGGGAAACTTTCCGGGGGAGCTGTTTTTT,CASSPRQGNFPGELFF
TRBV7-7,few,TRBJ2-5,TRBD1,TGTGCTAGCAGCCGCCAAGGGGGCCGTGAGACCCAGTACTTC,CASSRQGGRETQYF
TRBV5-5,-,TRBJ2-7,-,TGTGCCAGCAGCTCGGGAGCCGAGCGGGAGCAGTACTTC,CASSSGAEREQYF
TRBV7-8,-,TRBJ2-1,TRBD2,TGTGCCAGCAGCTCCAGGACTAGATACATTGAGCAGTTCTTC,CASSSRTRYIEQFF
TRBV20-1,-,TRBJ2-5,-,TGCAGTGCTACCGACCTCAGGGGGGTATTGTACCAAGAGACCCAGTACTTC,CSATDLRGVLYQETQYF
TRBV6-5,-,TRBJ1-5,TRBD1,TGTGCCAGCAGTCCAGACAGGGTCGGTCAGCCCCAGCATTTT,CASSPDRVGQPQHF
TRBV6-1,-,TRBJ1-2,TRBD1,TGTGCCAGCAAACAGGGGGCCGGCTATGGCTACACCTTC,CASKQGAGYGYTF
TRBV5-1,few,TRBJ2-5,-,TGCGCCAGCAGCTTGATAGTTCAAGAGACCCAGTACTTC,CASSLIVQETQYF
TRBV5-1,many,TRBJ2-6,-,TGCGCCAGCAGCTTGGCAGGGGCTGGGGCCAACGTCCTGACTTTC,CASSLAGAGANVLTF
TRBV20-1,-,TRBJ1-5,-,TGCAGTGCCAGACGGCACAATCAGCCCCAGCATTTT,CSARRHNQPQHF
TRBV19,-,TRBJ1-1,-,TGTGCCAGTAGCCACTTCGGGTACACTGAAGCTTTCTTT,CASSHFGYTEAFF
TRBV28,once,TRBJ2-5,-,TGTGCCAGCAGTTTTGAGGGATCCCAAGAGACCCAGTACTTC,CASSFEGSQETQYF
TRBV20-1,few,TRBJ1-5,-,TGCAGTGCCGACGGACTATCGGGGGTCGATCAGCCCCAGCATTTT,CSADGLSGVDQPQHF
TRBV12-3/TRBV12-4,few,TRBJ2-7,-,TGTGCCAGCAGCCCCTCAACTAGCCCCTCCTACGAGCAGTACTTC,CASSPSTSPSYEQYF
TRBV20-1,-,TRBJ2-7,-,TGCAGTGCAACTATGACAGGAACTACCTACGAGCAGTACTTC,CSATMTGTTYEQYF
TRBV10-1,-,TRBJ2-2,-,TGCGCCAGCAGTGAGTTTGGGGCGCCGAACACCGGGGAGCTGTTTTTT,CASSEFGAPNTGELFF
TRBV7-2,-,TRBJ2-3,-,TGTGCCAGCAGCTTGGTCGGGAGTGCAGATACGCAGTATTTT,CASSLVGSADTQYF
TRBV15,few,TRBJ1-4,TRBD1,TGTGCCACCAGCAGAGCCCCGACAGGGTCTAATGAAAAACTGTTTTTT,CATSRAPTGSNEKLFF
TRBV12-3/TRBV12-4,few,TRBJ2-1,TRBD1,TGTGCCCGCAGTTTAGGGGGCTCCGGGACAGGCTCCTACAATGAGCAGTTCTTC,CARSLGGSGTGSYNEQFF
TRBV5-8,-,TRBJ2-5,-,TGTGCCAGCAGCTACGGGCCTGGCGAGACCCAGTACTTC,CASSYGPGETQYF
TRBV7-9,few,TRBJ2-7,-,TGTGCCAGCAGCTTTAGACTGGACGAGCAGTACTTC,CASSFRLDEQYF
TRBV27,-,TRBJ2-3,-,TGTGCCAGCAGTCCCTCAGTAGGGGCTAGCACAGATACGCAGTATTTT,CASSPSVGASTDTQYF
TRBV7-7,-,TRBJ1-4,-,TGTGCCAGCAGCTCACATTCTGTGGATGAAAAACTGTTTTTT,CASSSHSVDEKLFF
TRBV27,few,TRBJ1-1,-,TGTGCCAGCAGTGGGCCGGACCTAGAAGCTTTCTTT,CASSGPDLEAFF
TRBV6-2/TRBV6-3,few,TRBJ2-3,-,TGTGCCAGCAGGGGGCTGAGGCCCCATACGCAGTATTTT,CASRGLRPHTQYF
TRBV12-3/TRBV12-4,-,TRBJ2-3,-,TGTGCCAGCAGTTTCTCTCCGGACCTCACAGATACGCAGTATTTT,CASSFSPDLTDTQYF
TRBV7-3,-,TRBJ2-3,TRBD2,TGTGCCAGCAGCCCCAAGACTAGCGGGAGGAAAACAGATACGCAGTATTTT,CASSPKTSGRKTDTQYF
TRBV30,-,TRBJ2-1,-,TGTGCCTGCCTGCCTCGGGGTCACAATGAGCAGTTCTTC,CACLPRGHNEQFF
TRBV4-1,-,TRBJ1-2,TRBD1,TGCGCCAGCAGCCAGGAGGGGGCCTCCGGCTACACCTTC,CASSQEGASGYTF
TRBV10-3,-,TRBJ2-7,TRBD1,TGTGCCATCAGTGAGTTCAATACAGGGGTTGCGGAGCAGTACTTC,CAISEFNTGVAEQYF
TRBV28,-,TRBJ2-7,-,TGTGCCAGCACCGGCGAGCACACCAACTACGAGCAGTACTTC,CASTGEHTNYEQYF
TRBV6-2/TRBV6-3,-,TRBJ2-7,TRBD2,TGTGCCAGCAGTCCCCTAGCGGGAGAAAAGTGGGACGAGCAGTACTTC,CASSPLAGEKWDEQYF
TRBV12-3/TRBV12-4,few,TRBJ2-2,-,TGTGCCAGCACCCTCTCAGGAGACACCGGGGAGCTGTTTTTT,CASTLSGDTGELFF
TRBV6-1,-,TRBJ2-1,-,TGTGCCAGCAGCAAGCCCGGGACAAACAATGAGCAGTTCTTC,CASSKPGTNNEQFF
TRBV18,many,TRBJ2-7,TRBD1,TGTGCCAGCTCACCTAGGGACAGCTCCTACGAGCAGTACTTC,CASSPRDSSYEQYF
TRBV9,-,TRBJ2-2,TRBD2,TGTGCCAGCAGCGCCGGGGTAGGGGGACTAGCGGGAGCCACCGGGGAGCTGTTTTTT,CASSAGVGGLAGATGELFF
TRBV10-3,-,TRBJ2-7,TRBD2,TGTGCCATCAGTCCGGGGACTAGAGGGAGATCCCACGAGCAGTACTTC,CAISPGTRGRSHEQYF
TRBV20-1,few,TRBJ1-4,-,TGCAGTGCTCCACGCCCTAATGAAAAACTGTTTTTT,CSAPRPNEKLFF